The present TCR beta chain was sequenced within a study of blood T cell repertoires in COVID-19. This CDR3 has 13 residues. Deletions cut 7 bases from V and 4 bases from J, with 13 bases between. Germline V CDR1 and CDR2: LNHDA, SQIVND (reference sequence). Measured with immunoSEQ multiplex PCR; TCRdb has only the in-frame clones, and not every one. The table has hundreds of thousands of clones, 82% seen once; the top ten hold 3% to 3.5%. The rearrangement uses TRBV19 and TRBJ1-2; D might be TRBD1 (5 bases). The sequence was obtained from a woman aged 55-70 years who had recovered from COVID-19. Material for sequencing was PBMCs or T cells enriched from blood (not recorded which). CDR3 DNA sequence: TGTGCCAGTAAGGATGGGAGGGGCTATGGCTACACCTTC. The encoded protein is CASKDGRGYGYTF.